This TCR beta chain was profiled in a study of T cells in Graves' hyperthyroidism and ophthalmopathy. RNA transcripts served as the template for amplifying TCR beta CDR3 regions. HTBI primers were used for first-round RT-PCR of the TCR CDR3. TCRdb re-called the multiplex PCR reads through MiXCR, storing one row per CDR3 protein. The sample includes some 600,000 distinct CDR3 sequences, 11% to 15% seen only once; the top ten take 5.8%. Unmatched junction bases numbered 6, after V lost 0 bases and J lost 9 bases. CDR1 and CDR2 (germline): LNHDA, SQIVND (reference sequence). The CDR3 contains 15 residues. This clonotype came up a few times.

J is TRBJ2-5 and V is TRBV19, with 11 bases lining up with TRBD2. The TCR comes from a woman under 40 with Graves' hyperthyroidism that later progressed to Graves' ophthalmopathy. Sequenced: blood. CDR3 in DNA: TGTGCCAGTAGTATAGAACTAGCGGGAGCCTCGGCCCAGTACTTC. Residues: CASSIELAGASAQYF. Full variable domain (rest looked up from reference TRBV19 and TRBJ2-5): DGGITQSPKYLFRKEGQNVTLSCEQNLNHDAMYWYRQDPGQGLRLIYYSQIVNDFQKGDIAEGYSVSREKKESFPLTVTSAQKNPTAFYLCASSIELAGASAQYFGPGTRLLVL.